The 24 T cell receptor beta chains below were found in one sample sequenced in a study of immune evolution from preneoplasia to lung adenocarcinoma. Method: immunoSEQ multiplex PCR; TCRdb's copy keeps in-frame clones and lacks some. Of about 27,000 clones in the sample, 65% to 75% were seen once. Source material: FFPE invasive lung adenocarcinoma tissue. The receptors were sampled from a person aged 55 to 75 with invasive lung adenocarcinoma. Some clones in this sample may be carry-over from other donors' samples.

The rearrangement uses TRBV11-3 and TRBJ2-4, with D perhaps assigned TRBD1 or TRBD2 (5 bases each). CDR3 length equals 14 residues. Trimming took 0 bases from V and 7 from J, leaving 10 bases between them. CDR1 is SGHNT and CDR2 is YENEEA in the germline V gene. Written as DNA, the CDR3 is TGTGCCAGCAGCTTAGAGGGGGTACGGAACATTCAGTACTTC. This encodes CASSLEGVRNIQYF. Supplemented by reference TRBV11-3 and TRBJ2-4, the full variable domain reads EAGVVQSPRYKIIEKKQPVAFWCNPISGHNTLYWYLQNLGQGPELLIRYENEEAVDDSQLPKDRFSAERLKGVDSTLKIQPAELGDSAVYLCASSLEGVRNIQYFGAGTRLSVL.

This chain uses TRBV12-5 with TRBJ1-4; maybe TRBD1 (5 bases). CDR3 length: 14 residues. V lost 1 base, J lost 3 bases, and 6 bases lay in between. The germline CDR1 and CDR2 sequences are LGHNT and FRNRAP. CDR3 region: CASGLDRPNEKLFF. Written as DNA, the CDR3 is TGTGCTAGTGGTTTGGACAGGCCTAATGAAAAACTGTTTTTT.

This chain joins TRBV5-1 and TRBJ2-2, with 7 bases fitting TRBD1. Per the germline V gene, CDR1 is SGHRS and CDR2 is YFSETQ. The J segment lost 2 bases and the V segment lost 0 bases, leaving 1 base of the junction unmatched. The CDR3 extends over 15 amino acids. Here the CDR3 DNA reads TGCGCCAGCAGCTTGGAGGGGGCTAACACCGGGGAGCTGTTTTTT. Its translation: CASSLEGANTGELFF.

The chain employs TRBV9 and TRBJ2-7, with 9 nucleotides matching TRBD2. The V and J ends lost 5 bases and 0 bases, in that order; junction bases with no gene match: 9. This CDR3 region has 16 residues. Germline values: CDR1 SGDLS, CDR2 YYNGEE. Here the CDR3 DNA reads TGTGCCAGCAGACGCCCCGGGACTAGCAGCTCCTACGAGCAGTACTTC. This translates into CASRRPGTSSSYEQYF.

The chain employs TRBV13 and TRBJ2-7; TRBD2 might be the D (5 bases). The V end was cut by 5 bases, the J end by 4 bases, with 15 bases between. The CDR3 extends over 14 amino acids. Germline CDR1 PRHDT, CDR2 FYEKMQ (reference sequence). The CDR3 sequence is CASSLSSTRYEQYF. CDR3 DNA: TGTGCCAGCAGCCTTTCTAGCACTCGGTACGAGCAGTACTTC.

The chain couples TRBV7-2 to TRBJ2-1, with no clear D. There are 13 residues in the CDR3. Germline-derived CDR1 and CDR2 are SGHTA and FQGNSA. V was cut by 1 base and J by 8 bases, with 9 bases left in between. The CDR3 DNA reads TGTGCCAGCAGCTTAGTGGATAGCTATGAGCAGTTCTTC. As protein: CASSLVDSYEQFF.

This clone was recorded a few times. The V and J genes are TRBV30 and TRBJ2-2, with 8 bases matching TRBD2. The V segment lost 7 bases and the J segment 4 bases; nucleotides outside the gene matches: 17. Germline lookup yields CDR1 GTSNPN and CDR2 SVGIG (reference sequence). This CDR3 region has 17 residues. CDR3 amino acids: CASSRFAAGALTGELFF. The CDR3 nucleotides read TGTGCCTCTTCAAGATTCGCAGCGGGAGCCCTCACCGGGGAGCTGTTTTTT.

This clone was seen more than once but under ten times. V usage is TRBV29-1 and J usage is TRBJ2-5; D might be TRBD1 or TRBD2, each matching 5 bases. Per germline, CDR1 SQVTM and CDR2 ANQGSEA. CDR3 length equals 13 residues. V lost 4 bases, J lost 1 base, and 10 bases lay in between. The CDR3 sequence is CSVVGGIQETQYF. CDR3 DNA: TGCAGCGTTGTTGGGGGAATCCAAGAGACCCAGTACTTC.

The CDR3: CASSLGQGISYEQYF. DNA of the CDR3: TGCGCCAGCAGCTTGGGACAGGGGATATCCTACGAGCAGTACTTC. This chain connects TRBV5-1 to TRBJ2-7, with 8 bases lining up with TRBD1. Unmatched junction bases numbered 3, after V lost 0 bases and J lost 1 base. The CDR3 is made up of 15 amino acids. Looked up from germline, CDR1 is SGHRS and CDR2 is YFSETQ.

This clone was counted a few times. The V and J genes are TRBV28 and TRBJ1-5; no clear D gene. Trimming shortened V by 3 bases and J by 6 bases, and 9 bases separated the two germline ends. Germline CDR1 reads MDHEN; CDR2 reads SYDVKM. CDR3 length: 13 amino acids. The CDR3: CASSFNGGQPQHF. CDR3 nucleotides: TGTGCCAGCAGTTTTAATGGAGGTCAGCCCCAGCATTTT.

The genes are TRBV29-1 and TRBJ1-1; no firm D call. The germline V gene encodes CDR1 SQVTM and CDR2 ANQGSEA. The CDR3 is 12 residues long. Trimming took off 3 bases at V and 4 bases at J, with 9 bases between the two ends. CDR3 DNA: TGCAGCGTTGACGGCAGGAGCACTGAAGCTTTCTTT. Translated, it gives CSVDGRSTEAFF.

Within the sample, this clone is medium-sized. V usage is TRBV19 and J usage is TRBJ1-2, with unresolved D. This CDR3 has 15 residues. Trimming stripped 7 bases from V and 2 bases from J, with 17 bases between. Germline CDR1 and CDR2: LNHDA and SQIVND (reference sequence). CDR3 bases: TGTGCCAGTACCTTAGACGGCCGGGGAAACTATGGCTACACCTTC. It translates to CASTLDGRGNYGYTF.

In DNA, the CDR3 is TGTGCCAGCAGCCCTCGGGACAATCCCTACGAGCAGTACTTC. Protein sequence: CASSPRDNPYEQYF. V usage is TRBV9 and J usage is TRBJ2-7; D is possibly TRBD1 (6 bases). The germline V gene has CDR1 SGDLS and CDR2 YYNGEE. V lost 4 bases to trimming and J lost 2 bases, with 13 bases between them. This CDR3 has 14 amino acids.

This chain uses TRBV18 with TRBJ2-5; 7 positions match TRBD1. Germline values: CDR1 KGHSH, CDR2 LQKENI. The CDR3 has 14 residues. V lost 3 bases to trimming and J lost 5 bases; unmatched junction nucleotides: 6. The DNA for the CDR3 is TGTGCCAGCTCACCCCAACAGGGGATCGAGACCCAGTACTTC. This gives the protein CASSPQQGIETQYF.

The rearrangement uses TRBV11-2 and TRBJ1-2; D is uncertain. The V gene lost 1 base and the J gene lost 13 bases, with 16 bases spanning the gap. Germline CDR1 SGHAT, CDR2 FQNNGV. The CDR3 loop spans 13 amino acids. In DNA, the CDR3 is TGTGCCAGCAGCTTAGGTAGCTACTCGGCGACCACCTTC. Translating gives CASSLGSYSATTF.

The CDR3 here is CASSPSSGALYNEQFF. The CDR3 DNA sequence: TGCGCCAGCAGCCCTTCCTCAGGGGCCCTCTACAATGAGCAGTTCTTC. The chain uses TRBV5-1 and TRBJ2-1; tentative D call: TRBD1 (6 bases). This CDR3 comprises 16 residues. The germline V gene has CDR1 SGHRS and CDR2 YFSETQ. The V and J ends lost 4 bases and 3 bases respectively, with 17 bases between them. Full variable domain (remainder filled in from reference TRBV5-1 and TRBJ2-1): KAGVTQTPRYLIKTRGQQVTLSCSPISGHRSVSWYQQTPGQGLQFLFEYFSETQRNKGNFPGRFSGRQFSNSRSEMNVSTLELGDSALYLCASSPSSGALYNEQFFGPGTRLTVL.

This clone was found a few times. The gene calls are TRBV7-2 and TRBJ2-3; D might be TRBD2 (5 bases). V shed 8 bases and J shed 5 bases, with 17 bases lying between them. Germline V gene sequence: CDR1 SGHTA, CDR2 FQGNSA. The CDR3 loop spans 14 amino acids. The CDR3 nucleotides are TGTGCCAGCGGCTCCGGAGGAGGACTAGATACGCAGTATTTT. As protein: CASGSGGGLDTQYF.

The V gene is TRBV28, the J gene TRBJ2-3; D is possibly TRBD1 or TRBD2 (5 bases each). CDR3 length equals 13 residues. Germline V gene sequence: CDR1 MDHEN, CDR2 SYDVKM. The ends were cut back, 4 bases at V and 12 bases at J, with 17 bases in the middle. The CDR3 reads CASSSRGTRVQYF. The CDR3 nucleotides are TGTGCCAGCAGTTCCCGAGGGACCAGGGTTCAGTATTTT.

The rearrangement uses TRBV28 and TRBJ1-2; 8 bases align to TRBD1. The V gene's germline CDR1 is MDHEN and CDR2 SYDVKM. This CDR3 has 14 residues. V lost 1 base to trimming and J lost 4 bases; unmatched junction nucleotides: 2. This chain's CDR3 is CASSLYQGAYGYTF. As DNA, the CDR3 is TGTGCCAGCAGTTTATATCAGGGGGCCTATGGCTACACCTTC.

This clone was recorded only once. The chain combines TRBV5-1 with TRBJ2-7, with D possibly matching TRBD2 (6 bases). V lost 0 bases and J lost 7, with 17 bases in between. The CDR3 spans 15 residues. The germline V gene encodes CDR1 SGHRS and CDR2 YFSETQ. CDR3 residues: CASSLDPGLPSEQYF. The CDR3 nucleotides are TGCGCCAGCAGCTTGGATCCGGGACTGCCTTCAGAGCAGTACTTC.

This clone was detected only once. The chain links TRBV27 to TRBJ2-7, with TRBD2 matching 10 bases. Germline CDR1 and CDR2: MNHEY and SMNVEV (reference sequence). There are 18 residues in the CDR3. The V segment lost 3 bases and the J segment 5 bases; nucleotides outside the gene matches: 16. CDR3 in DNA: TGTGCCAGCAGTTTGAGCACCCCGGGACTAGCGTCCTCACACGAGCAGTACTTC. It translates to CASSLSTPGLASSHEQYF.

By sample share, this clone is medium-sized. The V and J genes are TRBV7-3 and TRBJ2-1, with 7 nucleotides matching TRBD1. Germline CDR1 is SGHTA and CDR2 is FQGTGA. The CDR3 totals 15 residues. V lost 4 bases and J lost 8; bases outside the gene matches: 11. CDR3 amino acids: CASSSRQGISDEQFF. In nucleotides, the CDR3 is TGTGCCAGCAGCTCCAGACAGGGTATTAGCGATGAGCAGTTCTTC.

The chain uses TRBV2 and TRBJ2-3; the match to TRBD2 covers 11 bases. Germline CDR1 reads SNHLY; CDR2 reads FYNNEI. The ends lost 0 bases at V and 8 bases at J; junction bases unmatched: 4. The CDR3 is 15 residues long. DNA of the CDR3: TGTGCCAGCAGTGAAGCGTCGGGACTAGCGGTTACGCAGTATTTT. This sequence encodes CASSEASGLAVTQYF.

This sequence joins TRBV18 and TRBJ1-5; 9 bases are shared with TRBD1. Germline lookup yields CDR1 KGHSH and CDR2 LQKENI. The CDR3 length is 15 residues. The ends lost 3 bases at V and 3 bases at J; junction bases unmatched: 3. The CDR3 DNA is TGTGCCAGCTCACCGGGACAGGGCTACAATCAGCCCCAGCATTTT. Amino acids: CASSPGQGYNQPQHF.